These T cell receptor beta chains were read from a single sample in a study of shared clonotypes between healthy human individuals. Here immunoSEQ multiplex PCR was the method, and the copy in TCRdb shows in-frame clones only, minus some. The top ten clones hold over 0.3% of a sample with fewer than 1.6 million clones, approximately 98.5% of them seen once. Sequenced input: naive CD4+ T cells sorted from blood. The receptors derive from a man aged 25 to 40 in good health. Each CDR3 is given with its conserved first and last residue. D genes are given only for firm matches. The size field is filled for only some rows; it gives once, few, many or a size class.

v_gene	abundance	j_gene	d_gene	CDR3aa	CDR3nt
TRBV15	.	TRBJ2-3	.	CATSSSILGGTDTQYF	TGTGCCACCAGCAGTTCAATTCTAGGGGGCACAGATACGCAGTATTTT
TRBV28	.	TRBJ1-2	.	CASRDSLYGYTF	TGTGCCAGCAGGGACAGCCTCTATGGCTACACCTTC
TRBV28	.	TRBJ2-7	.	CASGTPVGLQYF	TGTGCCAGCGGAACCCCTGTGGGATTGCAGTACTTC
TRBV5-1	.	TRBJ2-5	.	CASSPRASGETQYF	TGCGCCAGCTCCCCACGTGCTTCGGGGGAGACCCAGTACTTC
TRBV9	.	TRBJ2-5	TRBD1	CASSLQGAGETQYF	TGTGCCAGCAGCTTACAGGGGGCTGGAGAGACCCAGTACTTC
TRBV4-1	.	TRBJ2-7	TRBD2	CASSQDPSSGRGEGYYEQYF	TGCGCCAGCAGCCAAGATCCCAGTAGCGGGAGGGGAGAAGGGTACTACGAGCAGTACTTC
TRBV2	once	TRBJ2-7	TRBD2	CASSGSGRRNEQYF	TGTGCCAGCAGTGGTAGCGGGAGGCGCAACGAGCAGTACTTC
TRBV5-1	.	TRBJ2-5	TRBD1	CASSLGTGLQETQYF	TGCGCCAGCAGCTTGGGGACAGGCCTTCAAGAGACCCAGTACTTC
TRBV7-9	.	TRBJ1-4	.	CASSLGGRVSTGEKLFF	TGTGCCAGCAGCTTAGGCGGCAGGGTGTCTACGGGTGAAAAACTGTTTTTT
TRBV7-3	.	TRBJ1-1	TRBD1	CASSHTGETEAFF	TGTGCCAGCAGCCACACAGGGGAAACTGAAGCTTTCTTT
TRBV5-1	.	TRBJ2-3	.	CASSPQRVGDTRQYF	TGCGCCAGCAGCCCCCAGCGGGTGGGGGATACTAGGCAGTATTTT
TRBV7-2	.	TRBJ2-7	.	CASSRIGSYEQYF	TGTGCCAGCAGCCGGATTGGGTCCTACGAGCAGTACTTC
TRBV7-2	.	TRBJ2-5	.	CASSQPPGRSGETQYF	TGTGCCAGCAGCCAGCCCCCCGGCAGGAGCGGAGAGACCCAGTACTTC
TRBV6-4	.	TRBJ2-1	.	CASTLRPGSYNEQFF	TGTGCCAGCACTCTACGGCCGGGGTCCTACAATGAGCAGTTCTTC
TRBV10-3	.	TRBJ2-3	TRBD2	CAIRNFPGLAGGPDTQYF	TGTGCCATCAGGAACTTCCCGGGACTAGCGGGAGGACCAGATACGCAGTATTTT
TRBV7-6	.	TRBJ1-3	.	CASSLRGGSGNTIYF	TGTGCCAGCAGCCTTCGTGGGGGCTCCGGAAACACCATATATTTT